These T cell receptor beta chains were read from a single sample in a study of long-term antiretroviral therapy in people with HIV. Some clones are missing from TCRdb's copy, which holds only in-frame ones; the method was immunoSEQ multiplex PCR. Among approximately 16,000 clones listed, about 85% were seen once. The starting material was unsorted PBMCs, obtained 0.5 years after starting antiretroviral therapy. The receptors come from a woman aged 40 to 49 with HIV. Both conserved end residues are part of each CDR3. D genes are given only for firm matches. For some rows the clone size is stated as once, few or many, or as a class when expanded; others skip it.

v_call: TRBV7-8; clone_size: once; j_call: TRBJ1-5; d_call: .; cdr3_aa: CASSLVAASNQPQHF; cdr3_nt: TGTGCCAGCAGCTTAGTGGCCGCGAGCAATCAGCCCCAGCATTTT
v_call: TRBV7-9; clone_size: .; j_call: TRBJ2-3; d_call: .; cdr3_aa: CASSYVGTSTDTQYF; cdr3_nt: TGTGCCAGCAGCTATGTGGGGACTAGCACAGATACGCAGTATTTT
v_call: TRBV20-1; clone_size: .; j_call: TRBJ2-7; d_call: .; cdr3_aa: CSARGYEQYF; cdr3_nt: TGCAGTGCTAGAGGCTACGAGCAGTACTTC
v_call: TRBV5-4; clone_size: .; j_call: TRBJ2-3; d_call: .; cdr3_aa: CASSLETVTDTQYF; cdr3_nt: TGTGCCAGCAGCTTGGAAACGGTAACAGATACGCAGTATTTT
v_call: TRBV6-1; clone_size: .; j_call: TRBJ2-3; d_call: .; cdr3_aa: CASSDLTDTQYF; cdr3_nt: TGTGCCAGCAGTGATTTAACGGATACGCAGTATTTT
v_call: TRBV4-1; clone_size: .; j_call: TRBJ1-1; d_call: .; cdr3_aa: CASSQAALGNTEAFF; cdr3_nt: TGCGCCAGCAGCCAAGCTGCATTGGGGAACACTGAAGCTTTCTTT
v_call: TRBV7-9; clone_size: .; j_call: TRBJ2-3; d_call: .; cdr3_aa: CASSPLPRDTQYF; cdr3_nt: TGTGCCAGCAGCCCCCTACCGAGGGATACGCAGTATTTT
v_call: TRBV7-9; clone_size: few; j_call: TRBJ1-1; d_call: .; cdr3_aa: CASSPSEGRTEAFF; cdr3_nt: TGTGCCAGCAGCCCCTCGGAAGGAAGGACTGAAGCTTTCTTT
v_call: TRBV7-9; clone_size: .; j_call: TRBJ2-3; d_call: TRBD2; cdr3_aa: CASSTGTSGTDTQYF; cdr3_nt: TGTGCCAGCAGCACCGGGACTAGCGGCACAGATACGCAGTATTTT
v_call: TRBV4-2; clone_size: .; j_call: TRBJ1-2; d_call: .; cdr3_aa: CASSQEWVAPNYGYTF; cdr3_nt: TGTGCCAGCAGCCAAGAGTGGGTAGCACCTAACTATGGCTACACCTTC
v_call: TRBV5-1; clone_size: .; j_call: TRBJ1-4; d_call: TRBD1; cdr3_aa: CASAPGTGLREKLFF; cdr3_nt: TGCGCCAGCGCCCCCGGGACAGGGTTAAGAGAAAAACTGTTTTTT